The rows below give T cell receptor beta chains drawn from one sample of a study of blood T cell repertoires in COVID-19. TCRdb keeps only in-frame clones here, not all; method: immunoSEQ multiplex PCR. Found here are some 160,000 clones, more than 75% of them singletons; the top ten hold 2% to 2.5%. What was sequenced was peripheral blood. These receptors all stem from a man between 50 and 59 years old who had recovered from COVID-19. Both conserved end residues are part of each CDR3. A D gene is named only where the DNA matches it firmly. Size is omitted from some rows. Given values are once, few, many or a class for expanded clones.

cdr3_nt: TGTGCCAGCAGCCGGACAGGGACAGGAAACGAGCAGTACTTC; cdr3_aa: CASSRTGTGNEQYF; d_call: TRBD1; clone_size: NA; j_call: TRBJ2-7; v_call: TRBV11-2; cdr3_length: 14
cdr3_nt: TGTGCCAGCAGCCTTGGACAGGGAACTACTAGCACAGATACGCAGTATTTT; cdr3_aa: CASSLGQGTTSTDTQYF; d_call: TRBD1; clone_size: NA; j_call: TRBJ2-3; v_call: TRBV7-8; cdr3_length: 17
cdr3_nt: TGCAGCGGGACTCTCGCGAACACTGAAGCTTTCTTT; cdr3_aa: CSGTLANTEAFF; d_call: NA; clone_size: NA; j_call: TRBJ1-1; v_call: TRBV29-1; cdr3_length: 12
cdr3_nt: TGTGCCAGCAGCTCGACAGGGGGCAGGTACGAGCAGTACTTC; cdr3_aa: CASSSTGGRYEQYF; d_call: TRBD1; clone_size: few; j_call: TRBJ2-7; v_call: TRBV7-8; cdr3_length: 14
cdr3_nt: TGTGCCAGCAGTTTGGGGGGCCCTAATCAGCCCCAGCATTTT; cdr3_aa: CASSLGGPNQPQHF; d_call: NA; clone_size: NA; j_call: TRBJ1-5; v_call: TRBV5-6; cdr3_length: 14
cdr3_nt: TGTGCCAGCAGCTTAGGGGGGGATGGCCAAAACACCATATATTTT; cdr3_aa: CASSLGGDGQNTIYF; d_call: NA; clone_size: NA; j_call: TRBJ1-3; v_call: TRBV7-6; cdr3_length: 15
cdr3_nt: TGCGCCAGCAGCCAAGCAGGGGTGGACACTGAAGCTTTCTTT; cdr3_aa: CASSQAGVDTEAFF; d_call: NA; clone_size: NA; j_call: TRBJ1-1; v_call: TRBV4-1; cdr3_length: 14
cdr3_nt: TGTGCCAGCAGCTACTTGGCGAGGGCAGGAGGCATCTACGAGCAGTACTTC; cdr3_aa: CASSYLARAGGIYEQYF; d_call: NA; clone_size: NA; j_call: TRBJ2-7; v_call: TRBV27; cdr3_length: 17
cdr3_nt: TGTGCCAGCAGCCTCATTGGGGGAGGCCCTTTCAATGAGCAGTTCTTC; cdr3_aa: CASSLIGGGPFNEQFF; d_call: NA; clone_size: NA; j_call: TRBJ2-1; v_call: TRBV2; cdr3_length: 16
cdr3_nt: TGCGCCAGCAGCGCGGACGCGGGAATGAGCGGGGAGCTGTTTTTT; cdr3_aa: CASSADAGMSGELFF; d_call: NA; clone_size: NA; j_call: TRBJ2-2; v_call: TRBV5-1; cdr3_length: 15
cdr3_nt: TGTGCCAGCAGTTACGGACTAGCGGGAGGGGGTGAGCAGTTCTTC; cdr3_aa: CASSYGLAGGGEQFF; d_call: TRBD2; clone_size: NA; j_call: TRBJ2-1; v_call: TRBV6-5; cdr3_length: 15
cdr3_nt: TGTGCCAGCAGATTGGGGGGGGAAGAGACCCAGTACTTC; cdr3_aa: CASRLGGEETQYF; d_call: TRBD2; clone_size: NA; j_call: TRBJ2-5; v_call: TRBV6-5; cdr3_length: 13
cdr3_nt: TGTGCCAGCAGCCCCGGGACAGGGGTCTTAGGAACCGGGGAGCTGTTTTTT; cdr3_aa: CASSPGTGVLGTGELFF; d_call: TRBD1; clone_size: few; j_call: TRBJ2-2; v_call: TRBV5-6; cdr3_length: 17
cdr3_nt: TGTGCCAGCAGTTACGCAGGGGTGGTTGAAGCTTTCTTT; cdr3_aa: CASSYAGVVEAFF; d_call: NA; clone_size: NA; j_call: TRBJ1-1; v_call: TRBV6-2/TRBV6-3; cdr3_length: 13
cdr3_nt: TGCGCCAGCAGCCTCGGGACAGGGGAACCCTACGAGCAGTACTTC; cdr3_aa: CASSLGTGEPYEQYF; d_call: TRBD1; clone_size: NA; j_call: TRBJ2-7; v_call: TRBV4-1; cdr3_length: 15
cdr3_nt: TGTGCCAGCAGCCCACGCCCAGGGATTAGCTCCTACGAGCAGTACTTC; cdr3_aa: CASSPRPGISSYEQYF; d_call: NA; clone_size: few; j_call: TRBJ2-7; v_call: TRBV11-2; cdr3_length: 16
cdr3_nt: TGTGCCAGCAGTTTGCGGGACAGCTATGGCTACACCTTC; cdr3_aa: CASSLRDSYGYTF; d_call: TRBD1; clone_size: NA; j_call: TRBJ1-2; v_call: TRBV27; cdr3_length: 13
cdr3_nt: TGTGCCAGCAGTGACAGGGGCACTAATGAAAAACTGTTTTTT; cdr3_aa: CASSDRGTNEKLFF; d_call: NA; clone_size: NA; j_call: TRBJ1-4; v_call: TRBV25-1; cdr3_length: 14
cdr3_nt: TGTGCCACCAGCAGAATTACCGGGACAGGGATGTCCTACGAGCAGTACTTC; cdr3_aa: CATSRITGTGMSYEQYF; d_call: TRBD1; clone_size: NA; j_call: TRBJ2-7; v_call: TRBV15; cdr3_length: 17
cdr3_nt: TGTGCCAGCAGTCCGCGGTCGACCTACGAGCAGTACTTC; cdr3_aa: CASSPRSTYEQYF; d_call: NA; clone_size: NA; j_call: TRBJ2-7; v_call: TRBV27; cdr3_length: 13
cdr3_nt: TGTGCCAGCAGCGGGGTAGCGGGAGGGCCCATGGGGACAACAGATACGCAGTATTTT; cdr3_aa: CASSGVAGGPMGTTDTQYF; d_call: TRBD2; clone_size: NA; j_call: TRBJ2-3; v_call: TRBV13; cdr3_length: 19
cdr3_nt: TGTGCCAGCAGCTCTCAGACAGGGAAAGGCTCCGAGCAGTACTTC; cdr3_aa: CASSSQTGKGSEQYF; d_call: TRBD1; clone_size: NA; j_call: TRBJ2-7; v_call: TRBV7-6; cdr3_length: 15
cdr3_nt: TGCGCCAGCAGCCTGCGGACTAGCGGTCGATCCTACAATGAGCAGTTCTTC; cdr3_aa: CASSLRTSGRSYNEQFF; d_call: TRBD2; clone_size: NA; j_call: TRBJ2-1; v_call: TRBV5-1; cdr3_length: 17
cdr3_nt: TGTGCCAGCAGCACGGGACTAGTTGCCGAGCAGTACTTC; cdr3_aa: CASSTGLVAEQYF; d_call: TRBD2; clone_size: NA; j_call: TRBJ2-7; v_call: TRBV9; cdr3_length: 13